This entry describes one T cell receptor beta chain. Its target is unknown. Relative to the germline gene, one junction end is altered; a read error may explain this. This record comes from a study of T cell repertoires in aging, cancer and after chemotherapy. Study-wide background: Six age groups, ranging from 30 or younger to 70 or older, included the donors.

Amplification of TCR beta used genomic DNA extracted from peripheral blood. Germline assignment: CDR1 ENHRY and CDR2 SYGVKD. The CDR3 loop spans 16 amino acids. Study results and caveats: Median generation probability rose over the chemotherapy interval in each cancer cohort, suggesting rebound thymic output. No conclusions about immunological memory after chemotherapy can be drawn from the repertoire data. Healthy donors lost TCR diversity with age mainly through richness, cancer patients through richness and evenness.

TRB rearrangements spanning V, D and J were amplified using mixed TRB-A/B primers. MiXCR, run by TCRdb on the multiplex PCR reads, gives a single entry per CDR3 protein. The sample lists about 5,700 distinct CDR3 sequences, less than 50% occurring once. The receptor was isolated from a human donor in good health. The sequenced sample was blood. The rearrangement links TRBV10-3 to TRBJ1-6, with D possibly being TRBD1 (6 bases). The CDR3 loop is CDISMVSRGTNSPLHF. The CDR3 nucleotides are TGTGACATCAGTATGGTGTCCCGGGGGACAAATTCACCCCTCCACTTT.